These 22 T cell receptor beta chains came from one sample sequenced in a study of coeliac disease (dated by TCRdb to between 2022 and 2023). Library preparation was by the immunoSEQ multiplex PCR assay. TCRdb mirrors the immuneACCESS table, restricted to in-frame sequences. Some clones are absent from its copies; in checked studies, under half trace to an unresolved V gene, and the reason for the others is unknown. Across this sample there are roughly 3,100 clones, with 70% seen only once. Together, the top ten hold 15% to 18% of the sample. Material: intraepithelial lymphocytes from the gut. Read against the paper, the sample's cell subset or site label means: intraepithelial cell (IEC) fraction of small intestinal biopsy. The origin of the receptors is a man between 18 and 35 years old with celiac disease on a gluten-free diet.

Only a few counts were recorded for this clone. The rearrangement uses TRBV30 and TRBJ2-7, with 8 nucleotides matching TRBD2. The germline gives CDR1 GTSNPN, CDR2 SVGIG (reference sequence). After removal of 2 bases from V and 4 bases from J, the junction contained 1 base not matched to a gene. The CDR3 sequence is 12 residues long. Here the CDR3 DNA reads TGTGCCTGGAGTCGGGGGGGGTACGAGCAGTACTTC. It specifies CAWSRGGYEQYF.

This clone was seen just once. This chain uses TRBV19 with TRBJ2-5; 7 nucleotides match TRBD1. From germline, CDR1 is LNHDA and CDR2 SQIVND (reference sequence). Trimming removed 3 bases from V and 3 bases from J; junction bases left unmatched: 1. The length of the CDR3 is 13 residues. CDR3 bases: TGTGCCAGTAGTATGGGGACAGAAGAGACCCAGTACTTC. Amino acid sequence: CASSMGTEETQYF.

The V and J genes are TRBV2 and TRBJ2-7, with D possibly TRBD1 on 5 matching bases. From germline, CDR1 is SNHLY and CDR2 FYNNEI. Trimming cost V 3 bases and J 5 bases, with 17 bases left between them. This CDR3 has 15 residues. This CDR3 is CASSEQDPVGHEQYF. CDR3 in DNA: TGTGCCAGCAGTGAGCAGGACCCGGTGGGGCACGAGCAGTACTTC. Using reference TRBV2 and TRBJ2-7 for the parts outside the CDR3, the full variable domain is EPEVTQTPSHQVTQMGQEVILRCVPISNHLYFYWYRQILGQKVEFLVSFYNNEISEKSEIFDDQFSVERPDGSNFTLKIRSTKLEDSAMYFCASSEQDPVGHEQYFGPGTRLTVT.

The chain recombines TRBV30 with TRBJ1-5; D might be TRBD1 (5 bases). This CDR3 has 14 residues. Germline V lookup: CDR1 GTSNPN, CDR2 SVGIG (reference sequence). The V gene lost 2 bases and the J gene lost 4 bases, with 12 bases spanning the gap. CDR3 DNA: TGTGCCTGGAGTCTTCGGCAGGGAAATCAGCCCCAGCATTTT. Its translation is CAWSLRQGNQPQHF. Filled out from reference TRBV30 and TRBJ1-5, the complete variable domain reads SQTIHQWPATLVQPVGSPLSLECTVEGTSNPNLYWYRQAAGRGLQLLFYSVGIGQISSEVPQNLSASRPQDRQFILSSKKLLLSDSGFYLCAWSLRQGNQPQHFGDGTRLSIL.

The chain combines TRBV6-1 with TRBJ1-5; D is unresolved. Deletions cut 5 bases from V and 3 bases from J, with 8 bases between. Germline CDR1 reads MNHNS; CDR2 reads SASEGT. This CDR3 has 13 amino acids. The CDR3 region has the DNA TGTGCCAGCAGTTCCGTGTACAATCAGCCCCAGCATTTT. Translating gives CASSSVYNQPQHF.

The chain employs TRBV7-9 and TRBJ2-2; maybe TRBD1 (5 bases). Looked up from germline, CDR1 is SEHNR and CDR2 is FQNEAQ (reference sequence). CDR3 size: 11 residues. Trimming left V 6 bases short and J 6 bases short, with 5 bases between. CDR3 nucleotides: TGTGCCAGCAGACAGGCCGGGGAGCTGTTTTTT. Protein sequence: CASRQAGELFF.

V gene TRBV7-2 combines with J gene TRBJ2-7; D perhaps matches TRBD1 (6 bases). CDR1 is SGHTA, CDR2 FQGNSA, per germline. V gave up 2 bases and J gave up 0 bases, with 8 bases separating them. The CDR3 is 14 amino acids. DNA of the CDR3: TGTGCCAGCAGCTTACTACAGGGCTCCTACGAGCAGTACTTC. This sequence encodes CASSLLQGSYEQYF.

This chain uses TRBV30 with TRBJ2-3; D is perhaps TRBD2 (7 bases). The ends were cut back, 6 bases at V and 3 bases at J, with 19 bases in the middle. Germline V gives CDR1 GTSNPN, CDR2 SVGIG (reference sequence). The CDR3 runs 15 residues. The CDR3 is CACTMEGGRTDTQYF. The CDR3 bases are TGTGCCTGCACGATGGAGGGGGGGCGGACAGATACGCAGTATTTT.

The chain employs TRBV7-2 and TRBJ1-6; 11 nucleotides align to TRBD1. CDR1 is SGHTA, CDR2 FQGNSA, per germline. V lost 5 bases and J lost 7; bases outside the gene matches: 7. The CDR3 consists of 16 residues. CDR3 nucleotide sequence: TGTGCCAGCAGCACGGGACAGGGGGGGAAAAATTCACCCCTCCACTTT. It codes for CASSTGQGGKNSPLHF.

J is TRBJ2-3 and V is TRBV7-2, with 7 bases fitting TRBD1. The CDR3 totals 15 residues. Germline V CDR1 and CDR2: SGHTA, FQGNSA. V dropped 2 bases and J dropped 2; count of bases not matched to a gene: 4. CDR3 sequence reads: CASSLMGQITDTQYF. The CDR3 region has the DNA TGTGCCAGCAGCTTAATGGGACAGATCACAGATACGCAGTATTTT. Filled out from reference TRBV7-2 and TRBJ2-3, the complete variable domain reads GAGVSQSPSNKVTEKGKDVELRCDPISGHTALYWYRQSLGQGLEFLIYFQGNSAPDKSGLPSDRFSAERTGGSVSTLTIQRTQQEDSAVYLCASSLMGQITDTQYFGPGTRLTVL.

This clone was observed a few times. The rearrangement joins TRBV6-5 to TRBJ2-7; TRBD1 might be the D (6 bases). The V end lost 6 bases, the J end lost 3 bases, and 12 bases lay between the germline ends. The CDR3 contains 13 residues. CDR1 and CDR2 (germline): MNHEY, SVGAGI. The CDR3 coding sequence is TGTGCCAGCAGACAAGGACAGATCTACGAGCAGTACTTC. It translates to CASRQGQIYEQYF.

The rearrangement links TRBV4-3 to TRBJ1-6, with 7 bases fitting TRBD1. CDR1 and CDR2 (germline): LGHNA, YSLEER. V was pared by 3 bases and J by 10 bases, with 9 bases of the junction left unmatched. This CDR3 contains 15 residues. CDR3 sequence reads: CASSQAGTVKSPLHF. The CDR3 coding sequence is TGCGCCAGCAGCCAGGCCGGGACAGTTAAATCACCCCTCCACTTT.

V gene TRBV6-5 combines with J gene TRBJ1-4, with TRBD1 matching 11 bases. Trimming cost V 6 bases and J 8 bases; bases outside gene matches: 5. CDR1 and CDR2 (germline): MNHEY, SVGAGI. This CDR3 contains 14 residues. The CDR3 DNA reads as TGTGCCAGCAGGGGACAGGGGGTACGAGAAAAACTGTTTTTT. Its translation is CASRGQGVREKLFF.

The chain combines TRBV18 with TRBJ1-2; no definite D call. The germline V gene encodes CDR1 KGHSH and CDR2 LQKENI. The V gene lost 3 bases and the J gene lost 7 bases, with 9 bases spanning the gap. The CDR3 covers 12 residues. The CDR3 protein is CASSPDSFGYTF. CDR3 DNA sequence: TGTGCCAGCTCACCTGACTCCTTTGGCTACACCTTC.

V and J are TRBV7-9 and TRBJ1-3; 9 bases are a match to TRBD1. The germline CDR1 and CDR2 sequences are SEHNR and FQNEAQ (reference sequence). This CDR3 is built from 17 residues. The trim removed 2 bases at V and 5 bases at J, leaving 10 bases unmatched. The CDR3 DNA is TGTGCCAGCAGCTTATCCGCCGGGACAGGGTGGCGAAACACCATATATTTT. Protein: CASSLSAGTGWRNTIYF. Full variable domain (remainder filled in from reference TRBV7-9 and TRBJ1-3): DTGVSQNPRHKITKRGQNVTFRCDPISEHNRLYWYRQTLGQGPEFLTYFQNEAQLEKSRLLSDRFSAERPKGSFSTLEIQRTEQGDSAMYLCASSLSAGTGWRNTIYFGEGSWLTVV.

The V gene is TRBV4-2, the J gene TRBJ2-2; a possible D gene is TRBD2 (5 bases). Trimming stripped 0 bases from V and 5 bases from J, with 10 bases between. There are 15 residues in the CDR3. Germline V gene data show CDR1 as LGHNA and CDR2 as YNFKEQ. CDR3 bases: TGTGCCAGCAGCCAAGATTTACGGGGTACCGGGGAGCTGTTTTTT. Its translation is CASSQDLRGTGELFF.

This sequence joins TRBV6-5 and TRBJ2-1; 7 bases are shared with TRBD1. The CDR3 loop spans 14 amino acids. Germline V gene lookup returns CDR1 MNHEY and CDR2 SVGAGI. V trimming: 4 bases; J trimming: 4 bases; junction bases outside the gene matches: 4. CDR3 sequence: CASSFTGQYNEQFF. CDR3 sequence (DNA): TGTGCCAGCAGTTTCACGGGACAGTACAATGAGCAGTTCTTC.

This clone came up a few times. The chain employs TRBV27 and TRBJ2-5, with 9 bases matching TRBD2. The CDR3 is 14 residues long. V lost 2 bases to trimming and J lost 4 bases; unmatched junction nucleotides: 2. The germline V gene encodes CDR1 MNHEY and CDR2 SMNVEV (reference sequence). The CDR3 region is CASSLLAGLETQYF. For the CDR3, the DNA is TGTGCCAGCAGTTTACTAGCGGGGTTAGAGACCCAGTACTTC.

The rearrangement uses TRBV11-2 and TRBJ2-2, with a tentative D call TRBD1 (5 bases). The CDR3 totals 13 residues. V was shortened by 5 bases and J by 5 bases, with 9 bases between the two germline ends. Looked up from germline, CDR1 is SGHAT and CDR2 is FQNNGV. The CDR3 loop reads CASSIRQTGELFF. In nucleotides, the CDR3 is TGTGCCAGCAGCATTAGACAGACCGGGGAGCTGTTTTTT. Full variable domain (outside the CDR3, taken from reference TRBV11-2 and TRBJ2-2): EAGVAQSPRYKIIEKRQSVAFWCNPISGHATLYWYQQILGQGPKLLIQFQNNGVVDDSQLPKDRFSAERLKGVDSTLKIQPAKLEDSAVYLCASSIRQTGELFFGEGSRLTVL.

The chain links TRBV28 to TRBJ2-7, with TRBD1 matching over 9 bases. With 2 bases clipped from V and 3 bases from J, the junction kept 14 bases outside the gene matches. Germline V gene data show CDR1 as MDHEN and CDR2 as SYDVKM. The CDR3 has 18 residues. CDR3 protein: CASSLPGRSGTGYYEQYF. In nucleotides, the CDR3 is TGTGCCAGCAGTTTACCAGGTCGGTCCGGGACAGGGTACTACGAGCAGTACTTC. The entire variable domain, with the rest obtained from reference TRBV28 and TRBJ2-7, is as follows: DVKVTQSSRYLVKRTGEKVFLECVQDMDHENMFWYRQDPGLGLRLIYFSYDVKMKEKGDIPEGYSVSREKKERFSLILESASTNQTSMYLCASSLPGRSGTGYYEQYFGPGTRLTVT.

A single count supports this clone. This sequence joins TRBV6-6 and TRBJ2-1; the D gene is possibly TRBD1 (5 bases). In germline, CDR1 is MNHNY, CDR2 SVGAGI (reference sequence). V lost 6 bases and J lost 4, with 13 bases in between. The CDR3 extends over 14 amino acids. The CDR3 DNA is TGTGCCAGCAGGCCACAGACAGCATACAATGAGCAGTTCTTC. Translating it yields CASRPQTAYNEQFF.

The sample holds a few counts of this clone. The chain has TRBV9 and TRBJ1-2, with 7 bases fitting TRBD1. This CDR3 region has 15 residues. V shed 4 bases and J 4 bases; nucleotides not matched to a gene: 10. Germline lookup yields CDR1 SGDLS and CDR2 YYNGEE. This CDR3 reads CASSQHGSGGYGYTF. CDR3 sequence (DNA): TGTGCCAGCAGCCAACACGGTTCAGGGGGCTATGGCTACACCTTC.